This TCR beta chain comes out of a study of T cell repertoires in cytomegalovirus infection. Germline V lookup: CDR1 SGHTA, CDR2 FQGNSA. The V and J ends lost 10 bases and 3 bases respectively, with 10 bases between them. This CDR3 region has 12 residues. Findings of the study overall: Cumulative public TCR beta family frequency identified carriers of CMV plus the relevant HLA. CMV-specific TCR beta clonotypes restricted by HLA-C dominated the ex vivo response.

A single record per CDR3 protein comes from TCRdb applying MiXCR to the reads. The repertoire holds about 260,000 distinct CDR3 sequences, roughly 15% seen once, with 8.5% to 10% in the top ten. This clonotype was picked up many times. The antigen remains unidentified. The sequenced sample consisted of PBMCs. This receptor was taken from a human donor in good health (CMV status not recorded). Some clones in this sample may be carry-over from other donors' samples. This sequence joins TRBV7-2 and TRBJ2-1; D unclear. The CDR3 sequence: CATFAIYNEQFF. The CDR3 DNA reads TGTGCCACCTTCGCGATCTACAATGAGCAGTTCTTC.